This entry lists 26 T cell receptor beta chains sequenced from one sample in a study of blood T cell repertoires in COVID-19. Sequenced by immunoSEQ multiplex PCR; TCRdb stores in-frame clones only, minus some. The data hold about 30,000 clones, with around 83% observed a single time. The source material was peripheral blood. The receptors originated from a human donor in a cohort sampled during active COVID-19.

This chain links TRBV7-9 with TRBJ2-3; D possibly corresponds to TRBD2 (6 bases). Germline V CDR1 and CDR2: SEHNR, FQNEAQ (reference sequence). With 5 bases removed from V and 4 bases from J, the gap between germline ends came to 10 bases. CDR3 length: 13 amino acids. In DNA, the CDR3 is TGTGCCAGCAGCCCCGGAGGGCCAGATACGCAGTATTTT. It encodes CASSPGGPDTQYF.

The chain has TRBV6-5 and TRBJ1-5; 9 bases agree with TRBD1. The J segment lost 7 bases and the V segment lost 6 bases, leaving 7 bases of the junction unmatched. From germline, CDR1 is MNHEY and CDR2 SVGAGI. The CDR3 covers 14 residues. CDR3 residues: CASSRTGGTQPQHF. The CDR3 bases are TGTGCCAGCAGCCGCACAGGGGGCACGCAGCCCCAGCATTTT.

The chain joins TRBV2 to TRBJ2-3; TRBD2 agrees at 10 bases. The germline CDR1 and CDR2 sequences are SNHLY and FYNNEI. Trimming at V came to 4 bases and at J to 3 bases, leaving 4 bases not matched to a gene. CDR3 length: 15 amino acids. For the CDR3, the DNA is TGTGCCAGCAGTGTTGAACTAGCGGGGACAGATACGCAGTATTTT. Protein product: CASSVELAGTDTQYF.

DNA for the CDR3: TGTGCCAGCAGCCAAATACTAGCGGGGGACACAGATACGCAGTATTTT. It codes for CASSQILAGDTDTQYF. The rearrangement links TRBV3-1 (or the pseudogene TRBV3-2) to TRBJ2-3, with 11 bases that match TRBD2. CDR1 and CDR2 (germline): LGHDT, YNNKEL (reference sequence). The CDR3 totals 16 residues. The junction had 3 bases not matched to a gene; V was cut back by 2 bases and J by 2 bases.

The V gene is TRBV27, the J gene TRBJ1-5, with 8 bases fitting TRBD1. V was pared by 6 bases and J by 0 bases, with 4 bases of the junction left unmatched. The germline V gene encodes CDR1 MNHEY and CDR2 SMNVEV (reference sequence). The CDR3 is made up of 15 amino acids. As DNA, the CDR3 is TGTGCCAGCAGGCCGGGACAGGTTAGCAATCAGCCCCAGCATTTT. Protein product: CASRPGQVSNQPQHF.

This clone was counted once. J is TRBJ1-3 and V is TRBV11-2; D not resolved. The CDR3 is 13 amino acids. The germline gives CDR1 SGHAT, CDR2 FQNNGV. The V end lost 1 base, the J end lost 8 bases, and 9 bases lay between the germline ends. Written as DNA, the CDR3 is TGTGCCAGCAGCTTAGGGCCAGTCGACACCATATATTTT. Encoded protein: CASSLGPVDTIYF.

In DNA form, the CDR3 reads TGTGCCAGTACCGAGAGGGGGGAGCAGTACTTC. Translating gives CASTERGEQYF. The rearrangement uses TRBV19 and TRBJ2-7; possibly TRBD1 for D (6 bases). The CDR3 has 11 amino acids. From germline, CDR1 is LNHDA and CDR2 SQIVND (reference sequence). With 7 bases removed from V and 7 bases from J, the gap between germline ends came to 11 bases. Full variable domain (outside the CDR3, taken from reference TRBV19 and TRBJ2-7): DGGITQSPKYLFRKEGQNVTLSCEQNLNHDAMYWYRQDPGQGLRLIYYSQIVNDFQKGDIAEGYSVSREKKESFPLTVTSAQKNPTAFYLCASTERGEQYFGPGTRLTVT.

The chain is built from TRBV9 and TRBJ2-5; 7 bases are a match to TRBD2. J gave up 5 bases and V 0 bases, and 4 bases lay outside the gene matches. CDR3 length equals 14 residues. Germline lookup yields CDR1 SGDLS and CDR2 YYNGEE. The CDR3 DNA sequence: TGTGCCAGCAGCGTAGTCGGTAGCGGGGAGACCCAGTACTTC. This codes for CASSVVGSGETQYF.

This clone was picked up one time. The chain employs TRBV7-2 and TRBJ2-5; 7 bases line up with TRBD2. V lost 1 base and J lost 3; bases outside the gene matches: 2. This CDR3 contains 14 residues. The germline V gene encodes CDR1 SGHTA and CDR2 FQGNSA. CDR3 bases: TGTGCCAGCAGCTTAGACGGGGGGAAAGAGACCCAGTACTTC. Translated, it gives CASSLDGGKETQYF.

V and J are TRBV11-2 and TRBJ2-5; D unresolved. The V and J ends lost 2 bases and 5 bases respectively, with 6 bases between them. This CDR3 is 12 amino acids long. Germline values: CDR1 SGHAT, CDR2 FQNNGV. The CDR3 loop is CASSLNWETQYF. The CDR3 DNA sequence: TGTGCCAGCAGCTTAAACTGGGAGACCCAGTACTTC.

The chain recombines TRBV3-1 (or the pseudogene TRBV3-2) with TRBJ1-3, with D hard to call. Germline loops: CDR1 LGHDT, CDR2 YNNKEL (reference sequence). Trimming shortened V by 4 bases and J by 4 bases, and 17 bases separated the two germline ends. This CDR3 has 16 residues. In DNA form, the CDR3 reads TGTGCCAGCAGCCGCGGACTCCTCGGCGGAGGAAACACCATATATTTT. It is translated as CASSRGLLGGGNTIYF.

CDR3 sequence reads: CASSVSGANNEQFF. The CDR3 bases are TGTGCCAGCAGCGTTAGCGGGGCTAACAATGAGCAGTTCTTC. The chain carries TRBV7-9 and TRBJ2-1; 8 nucleotides align to TRBD2. The V gene end was trimmed by 5 bases and the J gene end by 5 bases; junction bases not matched to a gene: 5. The CDR3 runs to 14 residues. The germline CDR1 and CDR2 sequences are SEHNR and FQNEAQ (reference sequence).

This sequence joins TRBV11-2 and TRBJ2-5, with D possibly being TRBD2 (5 bases). The CDR3 is 15 amino acids. V lost 1 base and J 5 bases, leaving 14 bases between the germline ends. Germline CDR1 is SGHAT and CDR2 is FQNNGV. Written as DNA, the CDR3 is TGTGCCAGCAGCTTAGTACCGGACTTGACGGAGACCCAGTACTTC. It yields the protein CASSLVPDLTETQYF.

The J gene is TRBJ1-3, the V gene TRBV30; 8 nucleotides line up with TRBD1. The CDR3 is made up of 14 amino acids. CDR1 is GTSNPN and CDR2 is SVGIG in the germline V gene (reference sequence). V trimming: 0 bases; J trimming: 2 bases; junction bases outside the gene matches: 0. The CDR3 DNA reads TGTGCCTGGAGTGTACAGGGGGCTGGAAACACCATATATTTT. Translation: CAWSVQGAGNTIYF. Using reference TRBV30 and TRBJ1-3 for the parts outside the CDR3, the full variable domain is SQTIHQWPATLVQPVGSPLSLECTVEGTSNPNLYWYRQAAGRGLQLLFYSVGIGQISSEVPQNLSASRPQDRQFILSSKKLLLSDSGFYLCAWSVQGAGNTIYFGEGSWLTVV.

V and J are TRBV6-5 and TRBJ2-5, with D perhaps matching TRBD1 (5 bases). Trimming removed 7 bases at V and 2 bases at J, with 14 bases between. Germline V gene lookup returns CDR1 MNHEY and CDR2 SVGAGI. The CDR3 covers 14 residues. The DNA for the CDR3 is TGTGCCAGCAAGTTAGGGGCGAAACAAGAGACCCAGTACTTC. As protein: CASKLGAKQETQYF.

The CDR3 DNA reads as TGTGCCAGCAGCTTGTGGCACCTTAACTATGGCTACACCTTC. The encoded protein is CASSLWHLNYGYTF. The chain combines TRBV5-6 with TRBJ1-2; D not certain. V was clipped by 1 base and J by 1 base, with 8 bases between them. Germline V gives CDR1 SGHDT, CDR2 YYEEEE. The CDR3 spans 14 residues.

This chain links TRBV5-8 with TRBJ1-1; 8 bases fit TRBD1. The CDR3 runs 13 residues. Looked up from germline, CDR1 is SGHTS and CDR2 is YDEGEE. The junction had 1 base not matched to a gene; V was cut back by 1 base and J by 5 bases. CDR3 nucleotide sequence: TGTGCCAGCAGCTTGAACAGGGGGACTGAAGCTTTCTTT. Amino acids: CASSLNRGTEAFF. The full variable domain, rest sourced from reference TRBV5-8 and TRBJ1-1, is EAGVTQSPTHLIKTRGQQATLRCSPISGHTSVYWYQQALGLGLQFLLWYDEGEERNRGNFPPRFSGRQFPNYSSELNVNALELEDSALYLCASSLNRGTEAFFGQGTRLTVV.

V usage is TRBV6-6 and J usage is TRBJ2-7, with 10 nucleotides matching TRBD2. Germline-derived CDR1 and CDR2 are MNHNY and SVGAGI (reference sequence). CDR3 size: 14 residues. Germline trimming cut 4 bases from V and 0 bases from J; bases unmatched to any gene: 0. The CDR3 DNA sequence: TGTGCCAGCAGTTTAGCGGGGGGCTCCTACGAGCAGTACTTC. It translates to CASSLAGGSYEQYF.

A single count supports this clone. The chain employs TRBV4-1 and TRBJ2-3; 7 bases fit TRBD2. After removal of 1 base from V and 5 bases from J, the junction contained 9 bases not matched to a gene. Germline V gene lookup returns CDR1 MGHRA and CDR2 YSYEKL. This CDR3 is built from 16 residues. In DNA form, the CDR3 reads TGCGCCAGCAGCCAAGTCGGTAGCGGGTGGGGAGATACGCAGTATTTT. It encodes CASSQVGSGWGDTQYF.

The V gene is TRBV9, the J gene TRBJ2-7; D not certain. V lost 0 bases and J 5 bases, leaving 9 bases between the germline ends. The CDR3 length is 13 residues. CDR1 and CDR2 from the germline V gene are SGDLS and YYNGEE. The CDR3 DNA reads TGTGCCAGCAGCGTAGCTCAACAGAACGAGCAGTACTTC. Its translation is CASSVAQQNEQYF.

V usage is TRBV13 and J usage is TRBJ1-2; the match to TRBD1 covers 7 bases. This CDR3 contains 14 residues. Trimming at V came to 5 bases and at J to 3 bases, leaving 6 bases not matched to a gene. CDR1 is PRHDT and CDR2 is FYEKMQ in the germline V gene (reference sequence). The CDR3 nucleotides read TGTGCCAGCAGCCTAACAGGGGTCCACTATGGCTACACCTTC. Its translation: CASSLTGVHYGYTF. Full variable domain (remainder filled in from reference TRBV13 and TRBJ1-2): AAGVIQSPRHLIKEKRETATLKCYPIPRHDTVYWYQQGPGQDPQFLISFYEKMQSDKGSIPDRFSAQQFSDYHSELNMSSLELGDSALYFCASSLTGVHYGYTFGSGTRLTVV.

The chain links TRBV6-5 to TRBJ2-1, with no clear D. The CDR3 spans 15 residues. V gave up 0 bases and J gave up 4 bases, with 10 bases separating them. Germline loops: CDR1 MNHEY, CDR2 SVGAGI. The CDR3 protein is CASSYSLAGYNEQFF. CDR3 coding DNA: TGTGCCAGCAGTTACTCGTTGGCCGGGTACAATGAGCAGTTCTTC.

V usage is TRBV4-1 and J usage is TRBJ2-5; D is ambiguous. Trimming cost V 2 bases and J 5 bases, with 9 bases left between them. Germline V gene data show CDR1 as MGHRA and CDR2 as YSYEKL. This CDR3 comprises 13 residues. The CDR3 sequence is CASSQLVLETQYF. The CDR3 DNA follows: TGCGCCAGCAGCCAACTAGTTTTGGAGACCCAGTACTTC.

This clone is a singleton in its sample. DNA of the CDR3: TGTGCCAGCAGAAGACGGGAGGGCACTGAAGCTTTCTTT. It translates to CASRRREGTEAFF. J is TRBJ1-1 and V is TRBV6-5; unclear D gene. V dropped 6 bases and J dropped 4 bases, with 12 bases sitting between them. The CDR3 totals 13 residues. Germline assignment: CDR1 MNHEY and CDR2 SVGAGI.

This rearrangement joins TRBV14 to TRBJ1-3, with a weak D call TRBD1 (6 bases). This CDR3 region has 15 residues. V was cut by 2 bases and J by 2 bases, with 10 bases left in between. Germline CDR1 reads SGHDN; CDR2 reads FVKESK. The chain's CDR3 is CASSQSRGPGNTIYF. CDR3 coding DNA: TGTGCCAGCAGCCAATCGCGGGGGCCTGGAAACACCATATATTTT.

J is TRBJ1-5 and V is TRBV7-9; 10 positions match TRBD1. J gave up 7 bases and V 5 bases, and 5 bases lay outside the gene matches. There are 14 residues in the CDR3. Germline-derived CDR1 and CDR2 are SEHNR and FQNEAQ (reference sequence). The CDR3 coding sequence is TGTGCCAGCAGCCAGGGACAGGGGAGCCAGCCCCAGCATTTT. Its protein is CASSQGQGSQPQHF. Looking up the rest from reference TRBV7-9 and TRBJ1-5 gives the full variable domain: DTGVSQNPRHKITKRGQNVTFRCDPISEHNRLYWYRQTLGQGPEFLTYFQNEAQLEKSRLLSDRFSAERPKGSFSTLEIQRTEQGDSAMYLCASSQGQGSQPQHFGDGTRLSIL.